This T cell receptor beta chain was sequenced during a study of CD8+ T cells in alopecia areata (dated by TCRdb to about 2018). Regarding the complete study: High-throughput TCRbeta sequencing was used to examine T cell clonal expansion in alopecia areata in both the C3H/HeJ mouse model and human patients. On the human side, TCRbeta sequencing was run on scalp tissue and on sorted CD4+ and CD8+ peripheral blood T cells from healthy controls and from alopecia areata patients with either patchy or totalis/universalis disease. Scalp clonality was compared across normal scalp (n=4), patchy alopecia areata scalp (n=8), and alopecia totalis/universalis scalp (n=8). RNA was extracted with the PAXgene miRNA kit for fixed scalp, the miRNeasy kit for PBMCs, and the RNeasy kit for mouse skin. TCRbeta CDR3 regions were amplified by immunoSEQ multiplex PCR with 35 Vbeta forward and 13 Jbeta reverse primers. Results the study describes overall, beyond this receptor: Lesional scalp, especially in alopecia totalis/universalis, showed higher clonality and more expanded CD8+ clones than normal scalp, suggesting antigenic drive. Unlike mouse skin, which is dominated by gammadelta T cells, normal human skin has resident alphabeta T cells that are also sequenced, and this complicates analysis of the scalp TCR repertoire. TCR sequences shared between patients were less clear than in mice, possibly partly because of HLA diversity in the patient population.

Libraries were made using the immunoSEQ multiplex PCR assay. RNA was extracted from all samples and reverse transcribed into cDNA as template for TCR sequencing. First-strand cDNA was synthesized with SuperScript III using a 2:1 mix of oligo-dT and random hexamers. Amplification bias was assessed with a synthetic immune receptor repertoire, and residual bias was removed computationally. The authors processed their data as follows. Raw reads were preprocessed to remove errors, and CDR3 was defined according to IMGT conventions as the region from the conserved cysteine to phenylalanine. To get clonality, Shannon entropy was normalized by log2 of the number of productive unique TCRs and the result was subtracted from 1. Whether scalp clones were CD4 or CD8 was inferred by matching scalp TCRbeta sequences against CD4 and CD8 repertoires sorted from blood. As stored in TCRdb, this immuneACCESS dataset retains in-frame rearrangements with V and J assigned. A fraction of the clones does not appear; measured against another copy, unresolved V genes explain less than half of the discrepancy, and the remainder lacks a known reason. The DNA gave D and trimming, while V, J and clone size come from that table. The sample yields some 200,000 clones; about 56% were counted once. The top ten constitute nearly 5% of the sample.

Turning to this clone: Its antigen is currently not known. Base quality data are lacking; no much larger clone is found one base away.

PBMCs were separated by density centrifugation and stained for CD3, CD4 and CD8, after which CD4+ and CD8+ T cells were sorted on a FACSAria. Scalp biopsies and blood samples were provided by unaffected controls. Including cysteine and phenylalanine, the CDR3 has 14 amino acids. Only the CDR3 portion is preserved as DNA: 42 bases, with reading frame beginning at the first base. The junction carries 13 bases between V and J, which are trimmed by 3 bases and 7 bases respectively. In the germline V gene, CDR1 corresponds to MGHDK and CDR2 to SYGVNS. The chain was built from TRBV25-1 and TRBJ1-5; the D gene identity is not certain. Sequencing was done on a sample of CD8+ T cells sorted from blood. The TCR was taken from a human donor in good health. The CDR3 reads CASSDRGTVQPQHF. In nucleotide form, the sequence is TGTGCCAGCAGTGATCGGGGTACCGTGCAGCCCCAGCATTTT.